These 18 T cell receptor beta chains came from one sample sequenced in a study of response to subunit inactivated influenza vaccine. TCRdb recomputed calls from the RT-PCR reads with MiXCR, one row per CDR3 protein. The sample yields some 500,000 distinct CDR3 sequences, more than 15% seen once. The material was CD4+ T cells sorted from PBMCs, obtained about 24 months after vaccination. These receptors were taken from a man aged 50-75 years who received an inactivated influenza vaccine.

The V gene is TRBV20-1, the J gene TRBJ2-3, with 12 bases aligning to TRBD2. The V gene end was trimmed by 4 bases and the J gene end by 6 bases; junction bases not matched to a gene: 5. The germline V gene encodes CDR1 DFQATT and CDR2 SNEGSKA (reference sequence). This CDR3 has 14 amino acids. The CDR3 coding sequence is TGCAGTGCTACTCGGACTAGCGGGACTGATACGCAGTATTTT. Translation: CSATRTSGTDTQYF.

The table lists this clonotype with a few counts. In nucleotides, the CDR3 is TGTGCCAGCAGCGTAGGTTTCTACTACAATGAGCAGTTCTTC. Protein: CASSVGFYYNEQFF. The chain links TRBV9 to TRBJ2-1; no definite D call. Germline V lookup: CDR1 SGDLS, CDR2 YYNGEE. The CDR3 length is 14 residues. V dropped 0 bases and J dropped 3 bases, with 7 bases sitting between them. Using reference TRBV9 and TRBJ2-1 for the parts outside the CDR3, the full variable domain is DSGVTQTPKHLITATGQRVTLRCSPRSGDLSVYWYQQSLDQGLQFLIQYYNGEERAKGNILERFSAQQFPDLHSELNLSSLELGDSALYFCASSVGFYYNEQFFGPGTRLTVL.

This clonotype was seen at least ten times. The CDR3 nucleotides are TGTGCCAGCAGCACGCCGGGACAGGGCCCCTACGAGCAGTACTTC. As protein: CASSTPGQGPYEQYF. The J gene is TRBJ2-7, the V gene TRBV7-9, with TRBD1 matching 9 bases. CDR3 length: 15 residues. Losses at the gene ends were 5 bases for V and 2 bases for J; bases not matched to a gene: 7. Germline CDR1 reads SEHNR; CDR2 reads FQNEAQ (reference sequence). Full variable domain (missing parts from reference TRBV7-9 and TRBJ2-7): DTGVSQNPRHKITKRGQNVTFRCDPISEHNRLYWYRQTLGQGPEFLTYFQNEAQLEKSRLLSDRFSAERPKGSFSTLEIQRTEQGDSAMYLCASSTPGQGPYEQYFGPGTRLTVT.

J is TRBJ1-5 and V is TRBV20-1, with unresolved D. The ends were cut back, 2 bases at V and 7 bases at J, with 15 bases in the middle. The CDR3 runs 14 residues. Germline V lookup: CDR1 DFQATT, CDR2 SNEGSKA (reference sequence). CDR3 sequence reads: CSARSHLRGQPQHF. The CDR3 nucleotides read TGCAGTGCTAGATCCCACCTCCGGGGACAGCCCCAGCATTTT.

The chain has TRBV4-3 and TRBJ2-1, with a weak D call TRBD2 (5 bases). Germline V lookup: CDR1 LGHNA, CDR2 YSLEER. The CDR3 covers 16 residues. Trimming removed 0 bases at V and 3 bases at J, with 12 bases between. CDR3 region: CASSQDFTGFYNEQFF. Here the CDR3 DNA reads TGCGCCAGCAGCCAAGATTTTACGGGGTTCTACAATGAGCAGTTCTTC.

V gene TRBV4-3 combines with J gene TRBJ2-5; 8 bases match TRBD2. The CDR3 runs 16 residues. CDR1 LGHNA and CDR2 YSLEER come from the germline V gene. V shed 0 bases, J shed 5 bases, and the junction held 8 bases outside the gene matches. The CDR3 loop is CASSQDLMASGETQYF. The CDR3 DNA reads TGCGCCAGCAGCCAAGATCTAATGGCTAGCGGGGAGACCCAGTACTTC.

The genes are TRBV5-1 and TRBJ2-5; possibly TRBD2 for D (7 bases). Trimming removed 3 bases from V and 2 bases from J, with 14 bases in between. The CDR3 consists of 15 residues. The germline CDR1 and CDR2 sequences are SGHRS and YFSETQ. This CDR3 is CASSYEGGRQETQYF. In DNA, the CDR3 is TGCGCCAGCAGCTATGAGGGGGGGCGGCAAGAGACCCAGTACTTC.

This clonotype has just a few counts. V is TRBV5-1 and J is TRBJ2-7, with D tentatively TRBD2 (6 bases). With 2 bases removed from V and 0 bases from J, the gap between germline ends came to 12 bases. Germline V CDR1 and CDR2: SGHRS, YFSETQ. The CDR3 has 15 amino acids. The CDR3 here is CASSLGGAASYEQYF. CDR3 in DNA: TGCGCCAGCAGCTTAGGAGGGGCCGCCTCCTACGAGCAGTACTTC.

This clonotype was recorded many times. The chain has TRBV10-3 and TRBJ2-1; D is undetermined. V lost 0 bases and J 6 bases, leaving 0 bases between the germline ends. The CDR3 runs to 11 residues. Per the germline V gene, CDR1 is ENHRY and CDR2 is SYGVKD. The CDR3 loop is CAISESNEQFF. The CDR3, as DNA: TGTGCCATCAGTGAGTCCAATGAGCAGTTCTTC.

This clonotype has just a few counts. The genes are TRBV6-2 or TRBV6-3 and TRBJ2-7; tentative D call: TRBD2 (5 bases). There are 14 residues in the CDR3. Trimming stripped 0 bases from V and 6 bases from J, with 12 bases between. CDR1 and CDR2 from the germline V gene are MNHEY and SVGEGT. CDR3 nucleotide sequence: TGTGCCAGCAGTTACTCGAGAGGGTTCCCCGAGCAGTACTTC. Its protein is CASSYSRGFPEQYF.

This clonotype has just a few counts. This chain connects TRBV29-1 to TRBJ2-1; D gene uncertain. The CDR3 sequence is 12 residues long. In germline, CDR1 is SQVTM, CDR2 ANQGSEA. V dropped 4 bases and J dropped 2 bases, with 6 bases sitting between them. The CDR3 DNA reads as TGCAGCGTTGCGTCCCCCTACAATGAGCAGTTCTTC. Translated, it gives CSVASPYNEQFF.

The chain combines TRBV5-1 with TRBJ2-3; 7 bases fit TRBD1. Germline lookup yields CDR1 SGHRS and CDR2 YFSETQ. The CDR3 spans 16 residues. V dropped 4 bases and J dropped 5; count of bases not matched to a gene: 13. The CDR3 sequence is CASSAVRGQLIDTQYF. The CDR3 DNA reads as TGCGCCAGCAGCGCGGTCCGGGGACAGCTCATAGATACGCAGTATTTT.

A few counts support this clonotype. CDR3 sequence reads: CASSGGNPQHF. CDR3 nucleotide sequence: TGTGCCAGCAGTGGGGGTAACCCCCAGCATTTT. This chain connects TRBV6-1 to TRBJ1-5, with D unresolved. The CDR3 consists of 11 residues. V lost 4 bases to trimming and J lost 10 bases, with 8 bases between them. Germline lookup yields CDR1 MNHNS and CDR2 SASEGT.

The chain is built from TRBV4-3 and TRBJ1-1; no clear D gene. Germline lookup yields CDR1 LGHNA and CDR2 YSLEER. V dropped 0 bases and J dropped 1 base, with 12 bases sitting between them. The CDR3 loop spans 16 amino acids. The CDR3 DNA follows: TGCGCCAGCAGCCAAGAAGGGTGGCAGAAGAACACTGAAGCTTTCTTT. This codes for CASSQEGWQKNTEAFF.

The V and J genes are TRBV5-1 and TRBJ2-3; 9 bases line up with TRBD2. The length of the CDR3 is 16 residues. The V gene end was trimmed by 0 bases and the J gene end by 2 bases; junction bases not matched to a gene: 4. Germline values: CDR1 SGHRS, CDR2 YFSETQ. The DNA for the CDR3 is TGCGCCAGCAGCTTGGCCGTAGCGGGAGCCACAGATACGCAGTATTTT. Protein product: CASSLAVAGATDTQYF.

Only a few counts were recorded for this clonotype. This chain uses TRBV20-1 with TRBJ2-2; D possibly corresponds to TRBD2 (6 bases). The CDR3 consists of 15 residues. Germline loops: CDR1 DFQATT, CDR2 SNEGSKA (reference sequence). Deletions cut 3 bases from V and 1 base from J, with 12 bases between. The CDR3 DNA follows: TGCAGTGCTAGTATCGGGGGAGGGAACACCGGGGAGCTGTTTTTT. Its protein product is CSASIGGGNTGELFF.

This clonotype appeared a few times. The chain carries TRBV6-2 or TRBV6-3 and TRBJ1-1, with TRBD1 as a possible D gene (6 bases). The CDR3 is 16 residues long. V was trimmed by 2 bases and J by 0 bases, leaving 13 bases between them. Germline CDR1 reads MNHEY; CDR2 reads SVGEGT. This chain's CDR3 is CASSYRGGALNTEAFF. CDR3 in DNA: TGTGCCAGCAGTTACAGAGGGGGGGCACTGAACACTGAAGCTTTCTTT.

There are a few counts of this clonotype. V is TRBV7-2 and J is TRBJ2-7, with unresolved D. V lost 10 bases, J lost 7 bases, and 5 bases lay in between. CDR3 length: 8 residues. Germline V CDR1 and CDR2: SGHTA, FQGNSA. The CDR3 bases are TGTGCCATTAGGGAGCAGTACTTC. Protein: CAIREQYF.